This T cell receptor beta chain originates from a study of tumor-infiltrating lymphocytes in primary liver carcinoma (dated by TCRdb to about 2017). In the study overall: Hepatocellular carcinoma (four) or combined HCC and intrahepatic cholangiocarcinoma (one) was present in the five patients, who were three men and two women aged 30 to 69 years. The five patients had tumors staged T1-T3 N0M0, with maximum diameters ranging from about 4 to 11 cm. Roughly 3.65 to 8 million productive TCRbeta reads were obtained per sample, and no significant difference in read depth was found between tissue types. Across five regions of each liver tumor, along with adjacent normal tissue and blood, the study brought together TCRbeta repertoire sequencing, expression microarrays and whole-exome sequencing. TCRbeta repertoire sequencing covered 35 or so specimens from 5 patients: roughly 25 tumor regions, 5 adjacent noncancerous liver tissues and 5 peripheral blood samples. High reproducibility was observed for the technical replicate repertoires, with mean shared-clone rates around 0.9 and correlation coefficients above 0.95. General conclusions and limits of the study: Only the TCR beta chain was sequenced, so true repertoire diversity is likely underestimated because unpaired alpha chains were not captured. Consistent with antigen-driven expansion, pairs of tumor regions showed higher repertoire overlap (mean approximately 35%) than either tumor-adjacent pairs (around 17%) or tumor-blood pairs (around 14%). Only a few patients were included in the study, and the authors note that the findings should be validated in a larger study. Compared with blood, tumors had a significantly larger share of the repertoire taken up by the top 250 clones (p = 0.039). Bulk unsorted samples precluded comparing CD4+ and CD8+ T cell repertoires.

Without any cell sorting, total RNA and DNA were co-extracted from about 20-30 mg of bulk tissue using the AllPrep DNA/RNA mini kit. Four to six patients with histopathologically diagnosed primary liver carcinoma underwent surgical resection in China between November 2015 and March 2016. At the time of sampling, the patients had chronic HBV infection and had not received any treatment. Fresh tumor and adjacent tissue pieces were bisected, with one half stored in RNAlater at -80 degrees C and the other half sent for histology. Worth noting for this clonotype: What this receptor recognizes is not known. Base quality data are lacking; no much larger clone is found one base away.

Starting from roughly 540 ng total RNA, TCRbeta-specific cDNA was produced by reverse transcription with a constant-region primer and ProtoScript II reverse transcriptase. TCRbeta libraries were built with three nested multiplex PCR rounds, a slightly modified ARM-PCR procedure. Sample barcodes and Illumina adapters were attached in a final 25-cycle PCR using Deep VentR polymerase. Amplicons of 200-500 bp were gel-purified with a QIAquick gel extraction kit before sequencing. TCRbeta amplicons were sequenced on an Illumina HiSeq 2500 with 250-bp paired-end reads. As for the original processing: To recover full CDR3 sequences, reads were quality-trimmed using Trimmomatic v0.33 and paired reads were then merged using FLASH v1.2.11. V, D and J germline segments were assigned to the rearranged TCRbeta sequences using MiGEC v1.2.1b. VDJtools v1.0.0 computed clonotype statistics and Shannon-Wiener diversity indices. To cut down on sampling bias, every analysis after diversity analysis relied on just the 250 most abundant clonotypes from each sample. TCRdb took the public reads, trimmed them with fastp at Q25, ran MiXCR for clone calling and kept in-frame beta chains. Rows are combined by CDR3 protein, so each entry shows the most common genes and DNA. These V and J calls originate from TCRdb's pipeline instead of the authors' own analysis. Recorded for this sample are tens of thousands of distinct CDR3 sequences; roughly 73% of them occurred a single time. Around two fifths of the sample goes to the ten largest clones.

This clonotype originated in a woman in her 30s with primary liver carcinoma and hepatitis B virus infection. Sequencing was performed on tumor-adjacent normal liver tissue.

The CDR3 reads as follows: CASSRLGIGGEQYF. The sequenced DNA: TGTGCCAGCAGCCGCCTCGGGATAGGGGGCGAGCAGTACTTC. Here the chain combines TRBV11-2 and TRBJ2-7; matching of 6 bases hints at TRBD1 as the D gene. Reading from cysteine to phenylalanine, the CDR3 counts 14 amino acids. CDR3 DNA only is kept here, 42 bases in frame from base 1. V is shortened by 5 bases, J by 6 bases, and the region joining them spans 17 bases. Taken from the germline V gene, the CDR1 and CDR2 loops are SGHAT and FQNNGV.